This TCR beta chain was sequenced for a study of control samples from healthy donors and cancer patients. The germline V gene encodes CDR1 MGHRA and CDR2 YSYEKL. The junction had 11 bases not matched to a gene; V was cut back by 4 bases and J by 5 bases. This CDR3 region has 17 residues. Profiling relied on immunoSEQ multiplex PCR, and the TCRdb table lists in-frame clones only, not all of them. The repertoire holds 150,000 to 200,000 clones, 90% to 95% seen once, with around 8.5% in the top ten. Sequencing used blood. This sequence originates from a woman in her forties in good health. V is TRBV4-1 and J is TRBJ2-1; 10 bases are shared with TRBD2. CDR3 protein: CASSPGRLAGGNNEQFF. The CDR3 DNA is TGCGCCAGCAGCCCCGGACGTTTAGCGGGGGGCAACAATGAGCAGTTCTTC.